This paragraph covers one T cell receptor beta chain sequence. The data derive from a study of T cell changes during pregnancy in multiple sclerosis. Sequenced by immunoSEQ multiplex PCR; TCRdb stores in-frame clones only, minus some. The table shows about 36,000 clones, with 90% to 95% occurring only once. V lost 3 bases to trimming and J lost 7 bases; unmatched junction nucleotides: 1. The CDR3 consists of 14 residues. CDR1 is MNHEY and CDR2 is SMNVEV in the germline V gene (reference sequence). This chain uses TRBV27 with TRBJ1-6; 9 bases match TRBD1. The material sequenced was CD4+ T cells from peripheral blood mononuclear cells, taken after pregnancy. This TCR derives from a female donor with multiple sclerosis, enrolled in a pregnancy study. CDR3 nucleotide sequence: TGTGCCAGCAGTTTCGACAGGGGGAATTCACCCCTCCACTTT. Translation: CASSFDRGNSPLHF.